Detailed here is one T cell receptor beta chain. Antigen unknown. The sample belongs to a study of blood T cells in healthy people across ages. Points from the study as a whole: Aged donors had fewer naive CD4+ cells and lower diversity than long-lived donors. Significant beta diversity loss was already apparent by age roughly 43, declining roughly linearly. Diversity estimated from one million T cells was considered an underestimate.

The CDR3 covers 11 residues. V lost 6 bases, J lost 11 bases, and 11 bases lay in between. Drawn from each donor were roughly 10 milliliters of peripheral blood. The use of a sample-barcoded 5' primer and a J-beta primer mix characterized a second PCR of roughly 7 to 12 cycles. MiXCR, applied by TCRdb to the 5' RACE reads, yields one record per CDR3 protein. This sample yields some 1,800,000 distinct CDR3 sequences, of which about two fifths are seen a single time; under 25% belongs to the top ten. The receptor was isolated from a human donor in good health. The chain joins TRBV12-3 or TRBV12-4 to TRBJ2-4; D may be TRBD1 or TRBD2 (5 bases each). The specimen was blood. The CDR3 reads CASSTGPLQYF. The CDR3 DNA reads as TGTGCCAGCAGCACGGGGCCCCTTCAGTACTTC.